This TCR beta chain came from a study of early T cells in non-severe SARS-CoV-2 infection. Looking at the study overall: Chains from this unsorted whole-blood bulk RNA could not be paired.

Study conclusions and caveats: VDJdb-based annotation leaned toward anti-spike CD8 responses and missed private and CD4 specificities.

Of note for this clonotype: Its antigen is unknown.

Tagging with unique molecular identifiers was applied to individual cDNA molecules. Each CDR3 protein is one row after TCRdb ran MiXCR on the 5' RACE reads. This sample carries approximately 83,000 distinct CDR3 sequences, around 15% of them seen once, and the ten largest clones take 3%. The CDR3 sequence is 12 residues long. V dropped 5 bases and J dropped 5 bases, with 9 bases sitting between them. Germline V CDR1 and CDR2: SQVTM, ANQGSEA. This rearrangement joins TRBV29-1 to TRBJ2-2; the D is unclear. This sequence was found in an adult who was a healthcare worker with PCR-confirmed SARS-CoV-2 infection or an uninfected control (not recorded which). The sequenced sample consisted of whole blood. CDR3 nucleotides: TGCAGCGTTCTACTTAGTACCGGGGAGCTGTTTTTT. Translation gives CSVLLSTGELFF.